This T cell receptor beta chain emerged from a study of blood T cells in healthy people across ages. About the study: Template switching retrieved approximately one barcoded beta molecule for each two T cells.

This clonotype turned up a few times. Germline assignment: CDR1 DFQATT and CDR2 SNEGSKA (reference sequence). The CDR3 is 15 amino acids. Then a second PCR, running roughly 7 to 12 cycles, was carried out with a sample-barcoded 5' primer and a J-beta primer mix. TCRdb used MiXCR to reprocess the 5' RACE reads, holding one entry per CDR3 protein. The table records 1.4 million to 1.5 million distinct CDR3 sequences, 40% to 50% of them present only once. Peripheral blood from each donor was collected in a volume of roughly 9.2 milliliters. This receptor was taken from a woman aged 18-35 years in good health. The V gene is TRBV20-1, the J gene TRBJ2-5; 8 positions agree with TRBD2. The J call may be faulty, since TRBJ2-4 better matches the DNA end. The sequenced material came from blood. The CDR3 loop reads CSAERAGGAGNIQYF. CDR3 in DNA: TGCAGTGCCGAACGGGCGGGAGGAGCAGGAAACATTCAGTACTTC.